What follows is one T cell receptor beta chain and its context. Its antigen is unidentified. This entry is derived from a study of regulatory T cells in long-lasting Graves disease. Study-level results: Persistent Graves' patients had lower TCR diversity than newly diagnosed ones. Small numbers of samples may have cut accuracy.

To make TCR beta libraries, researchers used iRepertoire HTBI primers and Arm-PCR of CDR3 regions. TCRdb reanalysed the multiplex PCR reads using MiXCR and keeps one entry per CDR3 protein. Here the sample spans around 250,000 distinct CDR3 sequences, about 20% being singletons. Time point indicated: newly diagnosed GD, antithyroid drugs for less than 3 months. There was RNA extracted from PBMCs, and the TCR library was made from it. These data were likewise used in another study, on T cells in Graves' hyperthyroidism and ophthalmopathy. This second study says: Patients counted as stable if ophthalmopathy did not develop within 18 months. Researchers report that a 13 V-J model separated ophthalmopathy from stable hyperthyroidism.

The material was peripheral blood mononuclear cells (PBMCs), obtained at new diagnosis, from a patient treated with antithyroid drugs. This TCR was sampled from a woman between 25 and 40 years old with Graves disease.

The CDR3 loop reads CASSPRGAGGNTIYF. CDR3 coding DNA: TGTGCCAGCTCACCACGAGGAGCAGGCGGAAACACCATATATTTT. The chain recombines TRBV18 with TRBJ1-3, with D unresolved. The CDR3 has 15 amino acids. Germline CDR1 and CDR2: KGHSH and LQKENI. The germline V and J ends were trimmed by 1 base and 4 bases, with 11 bases remaining between them. The variable domain in full, completed from reference TRBV18 and TRBJ1-3, reads NAGVMQNPRHLVRRRGQEARLRCSPMKGHSHVYWYRQLPEEGLKFMVYLQKENIIDESGMPKERFSAEFPKEGPSILRIQQVVRGDSAAYFCASSPRGAGGNTIYFGEGSWLTVV.